The 13 T cell receptor beta chains below all came from one sample that was sequenced in a study of blood T cell repertoires in COVID-19. Here immunoSEQ multiplex PCR was the method, and the copy in TCRdb shows in-frame clones only, minus some. The sample consists of tens of thousands of clones, 88% of them appearing once. Sequencing input: peripheral blood. These receptors all stem from a man older than 75 with acute or convalescent COVID-19.

The chain carries TRBV11-3 and TRBJ2-2; 10 bases line up with TRBD1. The junction had 9 bases not matched to a gene; V was cut back by 5 bases and J by 6 bases. The CDR3 totals 16 residues. Germline assignment: CDR1 SGHNT and CDR2 YENEEA. For the CDR3, the DNA is TGTGCCAGCAGCGTTGTGGGACAGGGGATTTCCGGGGAGCTGTTTTTT. Translating gives CASSVVGQGISGELFF. Based on the CDR3 plus reference TRBV11-3 and TRBJ2-2, the full variable domain is EAGVVQSPRYKIIEKKQPVAFWCNPISGHNTLYWYLQNLGQGPELLIRYENEEAVDDSQLPKDRFSAERLKGVDSTLKIQPAELGDSAVYLCASSVVGQGISGELFFGEGSRLTVL.

This clone was seen a few times. The chain employs TRBV24-1 and TRBJ2-5; 8 bases align to TRBD2. J lost 4 bases, V lost 5 bases, and 2 bases had no gene match. This CDR3 has 13 amino acids. The V gene's germline CDR1 is KGHDR and CDR2 SFDVKD. The DNA for the CDR3 is TGTGCCACCAGTGTTGCGGGGGGAGAGACCCAGTACTTC. Translated: CATSVAGGETQYF.

The V and J genes are TRBV10-2 and TRBJ2-1, with D tentatively TRBD2 (6 bases). Looked up from germline, CDR1 is WSHSY and CDR2 is SAAADI. The CDR3 totals 13 residues. V was shortened by 2 bases and J by 8 bases, with 10 bases between the two germline ends. CDR3 protein: CASSEAGPYEQFF. CDR3 bases: TGCGCCAGCAGTGAGGCGGGACCGTATGAGCAGTTCTTC.

The chain carries TRBV11-2 and TRBJ1-2, with D uncertain. There are 13 residues in the CDR3. The V end lost 4 bases, the J end lost 2 bases, and 8 bases lay between the germline ends. The germline V gene has CDR1 SGHAT and CDR2 FQNNGV. The CDR3 protein is CASSSLKNYGYTF. CDR3 bases: TGTGCCAGCAGCTCACTTAAGAACTATGGCTACACCTTC.

V usage is TRBV18 and J usage is TRBJ2-5; 8 bases match TRBD1. Germline lookup yields CDR1 KGHSH and CDR2 LQKENI. CDR3 length: 15 residues. Losses at the gene ends were 6 bases for V and 3 bases for J; bases not matched to a gene: 9. The DNA for the CDR3 is TGTGCCAGCTCTCGCGGACAGGGCGCCGAAGAGACCCAGTACTTC. Protein: CASSRGQGAEETQYF.

This rearrangement joins TRBV9 to TRBJ2-7, with 8 bases lining up with TRBD1. Germline V gene data show CDR1 as SGDLS and CDR2 as YYNGEE. This CDR3 has 16 residues. Trimming removed 2 bases from V and 5 bases from J; junction bases left unmatched: 12. This chain's CDR3 is CASSVGLGQGMDEQYF. The CDR3 coding sequence is TGTGCCAGCAGCGTCGGGCTTGGACAGGGTATGGACGAGCAGTACTTC.

The rearrangement joins TRBV28 to TRBJ1-5, with a weak D call TRBD1 (5 bases). The CDR3 runs 13 residues. Trimming stripped 7 bases from V and 2 bases from J, with 9 bases between. Germline loops: CDR1 MDHEN, CDR2 SYDVKM. The CDR3 DNA reads as TGTGCCAGCAAATGGGGGGGCAATCAGCCCCAGCATTTT. Translating gives CASKWGGNQPQHF.

This chain connects TRBV7-9 to TRBJ2-1; D gene unclear. V lost 5 bases and J 1 base, leaving 15 bases between the germline ends. Germline CDR1 and CDR2: SEHNR and FQNEAQ (reference sequence). This CDR3 region has 16 residues. CDR3 sequence reads: CASSDSSYPSYNEQFF. The CDR3 coding sequence is TGTGCCAGCAGCGACTCCTCTTATCCTTCCTACAATGAGCAGTTCTTC.

The rearrangement links TRBV27 to TRBJ1-2; tentative D call: TRBD1 (5 bases). V lost 2 bases, J lost 7 bases, and 11 bases lay in between. Germline lookup yields CDR1 MNHEY and CDR2 SMNVEV (reference sequence). The CDR3 extends over 13 amino acids. CDR3 nucleotide sequence: TGTGCCAGCAGTTTACAGGGATGGTCTGGCTACACCTTC. Protein: CASSLQGWSGYTF.

The V gene is TRBV24-1, the J gene TRBJ2-1; a weak D match, TRBD1 (5 bases). The germline V gene encodes CDR1 KGHDR and CDR2 SFDVKD. Trimming pared 3 bases from V and 6 bases from J, leaving 14 bases between. This CDR3 has 15 amino acids. The CDR3 protein is CATSDPVGQGNEQFF. CDR3 DNA sequence: TGTGCCACCAGTGATCCCGTAGGTCAGGGCAATGAGCAGTTCTTC.

The chain has TRBV7-9 and TRBJ2-2, with 10 bases fitting TRBD2. The CDR3 consists of 17 residues. V gave up 3 bases and J gave up 4 bases; unmatched junction bases: 8. Germline loops: CDR1 SEHNR, CDR2 FQNEAQ (reference sequence). The CDR3 sequence: CASSFRAGGSTTGELFF. The CDR3, as DNA: TGTGCCAGCAGCTTTAGAGCGGGAGGGTCGACCACCGGGGAGCTGTTTTTT.

The chain has TRBV7-3 and TRBJ2-2; D is possibly TRBD2 (6 bases). This CDR3 comprises 16 residues. CDR1 and CDR2 (germline): SGHTA, FQGTGA. The V and J ends lost 2 bases and 6 bases respectively, with 16 bases between them. CDR3 DNA: TGTGCCAGCAGCTTAGGCCCCTCTAGCGTCTCCGGGGAGCTGTTTTTT. Encoded protein: CASSLGPSSVSGELFF.

The chain has TRBV6-2 or TRBV6-3 and TRBJ1-5, with a tentative D call TRBD1 (5 bases). This CDR3 region has 15 residues. CDR1 MNHEY and CDR2 SVGEGT come from the germline V gene. V was shortened by 0 bases and J by 0 bases, with 6 bases between the two germline ends. The CDR3 nucleotides are TGTGCCAGCAGTTACTCTACAGGTAGCAATCAGCCCCAGCATTTT. This gives the protein CASSYSTGSNQPQHF.